The rows below give T cell receptor beta chains drawn from one sample of a study of blood T cell repertoires in COVID-19. Only in-frame clones appear in the TCRdb table, and some are missing; sequencing was by immunoSEQ multiplex PCR. This sample has roughly 220,000 clones, with roughly 90% found just once. The material sequenced was PBMCs or T cells enriched from blood (not recorded which). These receptors originate from a woman aged 30 to 39 who had recovered from COVID-19. Both conserved end residues are part of each CDR3. Each record gives: J gene, V gene, CDR3 protein.

>TRBJ1-4|TRBV19
CASSIRDTEEKLFF
>TRBJ1-2|TRBV7-2
CASSQTFLMTGDGYTF
>TRBJ1-4|TRBV5-1
CASRLGPGREDEKLFF
>TRBJ1-2|TRBV29-1
CSVQQEGSLGYTF
>TRBJ1-5|TRBV4-1
CASSQTLTGAARQRIQPQHF
>TRBJ1-1|TRBV6-2/TRBV6-3
CASSNRGPFNLAFF
>TRBJ2-5|TRBV12-3/TRBV12-4
CASSYRGTQYF
>TRBJ1-4|TRBV14
CASSQDPRALFF
>TRBJ1-1|TRBV3-1/TRBV3-2
CASSSQGGAFPTEAFF
>TRBJ2-3|TRBV5-1
CASSLSGGRGDTQYF
>TRBJ2-1|TRBV12-3/TRBV12-4
CASSYQQGSEQFF
>TRBJ2-5|TRBV7-8
CASSSHTGNQETQYF
>TRBJ2-4|TRBV3-1/TRBV3-2
CASSQDLADYPGNIQYF
>TRBJ2-1|TRBV5-1
CASSGVSGYNEQFF
>TRBJ2-1|TRBV4-3
CASSQRGINEQFF
>TRBJ1-2|TRBV24-1
CATSDQSGYTF
>TRBJ2-5|TRBV5-1
CASSSPAAQYF
>TRBJ1-5|TRBV7-9
CASSLFFGQGLGGNQPQHF
>TRBJ1-1|TRBV5-6
CASSLSGQSLEAFF
>TRBJ1-4|TRBV7-8
CASSLTRTAGEKLFF
>TRBJ1-6|TRBV7-3
CASSPTGTGESPLHF
>TRBJ2-7|TRBV7-9
CASSTTWDRGYEQYF
>TRBJ2-3|TRBV21-1
CASSPKGRGGTTDTQYF
>TRBJ2-3|TRBV29-1
CTLPGGLSTDTQYF
>TRBJ2-1|TRBV29-1
CSVATSAVQGEQFF
>TRBJ2-1|TRBV19
CASSSAGRGEQFF
>TRBJ1-5|TRBV12-3/TRBV12-4
CASNDRDQPQHF
>TRBJ1-1|TRBV19
CASSPRDRNTEAFF
>TRBJ1-2|TRBV7-2
CASSSTQGDGYTF
>TRBJ1-4|TRBV6-6
CASQGAQNEKLFF
>TRBJ1-2|TRBV3-1/TRBV3-2
CASSQDSGTQDGYTF
>TRBJ2-3|TRBV4-1
CASSQDTTNRATDTQYF
>TRBJ2-5|TRBV20-1
CSASTRTETQYF
>TRBJ1-5|TRBV28
CASSLGQNNQPQHF
>TRBJ2-1|TRBV4-1
CASSPTPTGGPTNEQFF
>TRBJ1-6|TRBV7-9
CASSLASGNSPLHF
>TRBJ2-1|TRBV30
CAQAGKQFF
>TRBJ1-6|TRBV7-2
CASSWGRSSYNSPLHF
>TRBJ1-2|TRBV2
CASIPGEFANGYTF
>TRBJ1-1|TRBV6-5
CASSYSMGAGGAAFF
>TRBJ1-2|TRBV12-3/TRBV12-4
CASSTGTVNGYTF
>TRBJ2-1|TRBV19
CASSIQGTANEQFF
>TRBJ2-5|TRBV27
CASRLRGGPRGTQYF
>TRBJ2-2|TRBV10-3
CAISNDRAGGELFF
>TRBJ1-3|TRBV14
CASSQVHHSGNTIYF
>TRBJ1-3|TRBV4-1
CASSQEAMVGGKGNTIYF
>TRBJ1-1|TRBV9
CASSGPGTEVTEAFF
>TRBJ2-7|TRBV19
CASSIGWSYEQYF
>TRBJ1-6|TRBV5-1
CASSLHPMESPLHF
>TRBJ1-2|TRBV4-3
CASSPSKGGYGYTF
>TRBJ1-2|TRBV15
CATSREDTGNYGYTF
>TRBJ1-3|TRBV5-1
CASKAPGTGASGNTIYF
>TRBJ1-2|TRBV19
CASSPPRTHNYGYTF
>TRBJ2-1|TRBV9
CASSVTTSSYNEQFF
>TRBJ1-1|TRBV2
CASIQGAEGAEAFF
>TRBJ1-6|TRBV2
CASSVGGSPLHF
>TRBJ2-3|TRBV7-2
CASSLGLADTQYF